The T cell receptor (beta chain) described here comes from a study of blood T cell repertoires in COVID-19. This clone appeared a single time. The germline V gene has CDR1 SGHVS and CDR2 FQNEAQ. The trim removed 6 bases at V and 7 bases at J, leaving 11 bases unmatched. CDR3 length: 15 residues. Profiled with immunoSEQ multiplex PCR; TCRdb holds only in-frame clones, not every one. The sample carries 290,000 or so clones, around 83% recorded once. The sample comprised PBMCs or T cells enriched from blood (not recorded which). The sequence derives from a man between 40 and 49 years old who had been exposed to COVID-19. This chain joins TRBV7-8 and TRBJ2-1; TRBD2 matches 8 bases. CDR3 protein: CASRPPGLVANEQFF. The CDR3 bases are TGTGCCAGCAGGCCTCCGGGACTAGTCGCGAATGAGCAGTTCTTC. Combining the CDR3 with reference TRBV7-8 and TRBJ2-1 gives the whole variable domain GAGVSQSPRYKVAKRGQDVALRCDPISGHVSLFWYQQALGQGPEFLTYFQNEAQLDKSGLPSDRFFAERPEGSVSTLKIQRTQQEDSAVYLCASRPPGLVANEQFFGPGTRLTVL.